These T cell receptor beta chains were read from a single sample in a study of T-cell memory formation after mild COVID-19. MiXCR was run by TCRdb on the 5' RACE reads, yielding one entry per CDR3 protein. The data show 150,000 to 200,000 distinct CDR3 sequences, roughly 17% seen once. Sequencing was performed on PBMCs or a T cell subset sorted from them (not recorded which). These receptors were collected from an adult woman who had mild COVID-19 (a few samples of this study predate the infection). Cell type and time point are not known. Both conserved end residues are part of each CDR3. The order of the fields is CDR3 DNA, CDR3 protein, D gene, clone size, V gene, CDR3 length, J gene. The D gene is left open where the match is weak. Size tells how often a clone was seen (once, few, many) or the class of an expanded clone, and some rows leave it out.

CDR3nt: TGTGCCAGCAGCTTAGGGATCCGCAGCGGGGGGCCTGAGCAGTTCTTC; CDR3aa: CASSLGIRSGGPEQFF; d_gene: TRBD2; abundance: many; v_gene: TRBV11-2; len: 16; j_gene: TRBJ2-1
CDR3nt: TGCGCCAGCAGCAAAACTAGCGGGAGTACCTACAATGAGCAGTTCTTC; CDR3aa: CASSKTSGSTYNEQFF; d_gene: TRBD2; abundance: few; v_gene: TRBV5-1; len: 16; j_gene: TRBJ2-1
CDR3nt: TGTGCCAGCAGTCTGACTAGCGGGAGAGAGACCCAGTACTTC; CDR3aa: CASSLTSGRETQYF; d_gene: TRBD2; abundance: few; v_gene: TRBV2; len: 14; j_gene: TRBJ2-5
CDR3nt: TGTGCCAGCAGTTACTCGCCGCGGGGGTGGGAGACCCAGTACTTC; CDR3aa: CASSYSPRGWETQYF; d_gene: TRBD2; abundance: once; v_gene: TRBV6-5; len: 15; j_gene: TRBJ2-5
CDR3nt: TGTGCCAGCAGCTTGCCCGCTGGGGGATACGAGCAGTACTTC; CDR3aa: CASSLPAGGYEQYF; d_gene: .; abundance: few; v_gene: TRBV11-2; len: 14; j_gene: TRBJ2-7
CDR3nt: TGTGCCAGCAGCGTAGGTACTATCTCCTACAATGAGCAGTTCTTC; CDR3aa: CASSVGTISYNEQFF; d_gene: .; abundance: .; v_gene: TRBV9; len: 15; j_gene: TRBJ2-1
CDR3nt: TGTGCCAGCAGCTTAGGTGCTGCGTCTGGGGCCAACGTCCTGACTTTC; CDR3aa: CASSLGAASGANVLTF; d_gene: .; abundance: .; v_gene: TRBV7-6; len: 16; j_gene: TRBJ2-6
CDR3nt: TGTGCCAGCTCCAAGCAGGGAGCGGAGACCCAGTACTTC; CDR3aa: CASSKQGAETQYF; d_gene: .; abundance: many; v_gene: TRBV6-1; len: 13; j_gene: TRBJ2-5
CDR3nt: TGTGCCAGCAGCCCTTACCGGGGGGAGCACACCGGGGAGCTGTTTTTT; CDR3aa: CASSPYRGEHTGELFF; d_gene: TRBD2; abundance: .; v_gene: TRBV7-9; len: 16; j_gene: TRBJ2-2
CDR3nt: TGTGCCAGCAGCGTCAACAGGGGTGGGACCCAGTACTTC; CDR3aa: CASSVNRGGTQYF; d_gene: TRBD1; abundance: .; v_gene: TRBV9; len: 13; j_gene: TRBJ2-5
CDR3nt: TGTGCCAGTAGCGGAGGGGACAGGGCGTCAGATACGCAGTATTTT; CDR3aa: CASSGGDRASDTQYF; d_gene: TRBD1; abundance: .; v_gene: TRBV19; len: 15; j_gene: TRBJ2-3
CDR3nt: TGTGCCAGCAGTACCAGAGATCAGCCCCAGCATTTT; CDR3aa: CASSTRDQPQHF; d_gene: .; abundance: few; v_gene: TRBV6-5; len: 12; j_gene: TRBJ1-5
CDR3nt: TGCGCCAGCAGCTTGCCCCGAGGTCTTAGCACAGATACGCAGTATTTT; CDR3aa: CASSLPRGLSTDTQYF; d_gene: .; abundance: .; v_gene: TRBV5-1; len: 16; j_gene: TRBJ2-3
CDR3nt: TGTGCCAGCAGCGAAGGGTTCGGCAATCAGCCCCAGCATTTT; CDR3aa: CASSEGFGNQPQHF; d_gene: .; abundance: .; v_gene: TRBV7-9; len: 14; j_gene: TRBJ1-5